This T cell receptor (beta chain) was found in a study of shared clonotypes between healthy human individuals. Naive-designated CD8 cells lacked CD45RO, were positively enriched for CCR7, and omitted terminally differentiated effector memory CD45RA+ cells. This clone appeared once. TCRdb's table, derived via immunoSEQ multiplex PCR, lists solely in-frame clones and lacks some. The sample carries some 740,000 clones, 80% to 95% recorded once. Germline V lookup: CDR1 SEHNR, CDR2 FQNEAQ (reference sequence). The CDR3 runs to 17 residues. V gave up 8 bases and J gave up 6 bases; unmatched junction bases: 18.

The receptor was isolated from a man aged 25 to 40 in good health. The sample consisted of naive CD8+ T cells sorted from blood. The gene calls are TRBV7-9 and TRBJ2-2, with 7 bases fitting TRBD1. This CDR3 reads CASFRTGPGWDPGELFF. The DNA of the CDR3 is TGTGCCAGCTTCCGGACAGGCCCCGGGTGGGATCCCGGGGAGCTGTTTTTT. Full variable domain (outside the CDR3, taken from reference TRBV7-9 and TRBJ2-2): DTGVSQNPRHKITKRGQNVTFRCDPISEHNRLYWYRQTLGQGPEFLTYFQNEAQLEKSRLLSDRFSAERPKGSFSTLEIQRTEQGDSAMYLCASFRTGPGWDPGELFFGEGSRLTVL.